This T cell receptor beta chain came from a study of human T cells and chemical hapten exposure. It was the library that attached unique molecular identifiers to individual cDNA molecules. TCRdb passed the reads through MiXCR, listing each CDR3 protein once. The table records 100,000 to 150,000 distinct CDR3 sequences, over 7% of them present only once. Total RNA came from unfractionated whole blood. This clonotype was picked up a small number of times. This CDR3 contains 13 residues. Trimming pared 6 bases from V and 1 base from J, leaving 9 bases between. The source is a human donor in good health. Some clones in this sample may be carry-over from other donors' samples. The sample comprised whole blood. This sequence joins TRBV12-3 or TRBV12-4 and TRBJ1-1; D not resolved. The CDR3 nucleotides are TGTGCCAGCAGATCCTCTTGGAACACTGAAGCTTTCTTT. Translation: CASRSSWNTEAFF.